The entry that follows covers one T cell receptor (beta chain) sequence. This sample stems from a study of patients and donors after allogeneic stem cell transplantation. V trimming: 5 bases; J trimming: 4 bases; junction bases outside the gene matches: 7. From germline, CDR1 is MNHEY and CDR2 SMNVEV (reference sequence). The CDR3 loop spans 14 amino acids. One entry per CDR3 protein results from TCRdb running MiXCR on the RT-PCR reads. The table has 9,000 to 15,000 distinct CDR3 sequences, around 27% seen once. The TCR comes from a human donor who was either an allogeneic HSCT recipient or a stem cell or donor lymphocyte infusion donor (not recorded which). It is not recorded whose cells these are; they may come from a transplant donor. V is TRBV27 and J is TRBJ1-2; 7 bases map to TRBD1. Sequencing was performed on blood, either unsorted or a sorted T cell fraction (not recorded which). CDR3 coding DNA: TGTGCCAGCAGTCGGGACAGACTAGGCTATGGCTACACCTTC. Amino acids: CASSRDRLGYGYTF.